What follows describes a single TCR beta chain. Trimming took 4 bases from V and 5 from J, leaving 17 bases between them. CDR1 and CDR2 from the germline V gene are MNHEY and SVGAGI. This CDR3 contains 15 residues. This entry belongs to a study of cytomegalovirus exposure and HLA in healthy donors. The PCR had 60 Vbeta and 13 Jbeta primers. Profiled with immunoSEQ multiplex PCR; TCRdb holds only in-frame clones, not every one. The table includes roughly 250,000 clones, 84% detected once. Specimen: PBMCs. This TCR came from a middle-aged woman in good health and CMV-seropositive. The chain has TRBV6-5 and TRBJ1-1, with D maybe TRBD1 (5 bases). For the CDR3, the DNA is TGTGCCAGCAGTTCAGACAGTGCCCTGGATACTGAAGCTTTCTTT. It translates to CASSSDSALDTEAFF.